The next 20 T cell receptor beta chains were all read from a single sample in a study of blood T cell repertoires in COVID-19. Using immunoSEQ multiplex PCR, the repertoire was profiled, and TCRdb retains in-frame clones only, with some absent. The profile shows approximately 180,000 clones, approximately 85% of them singletons. What was sequenced was peripheral blood. The receptor set was obtained from a man aged 60 to 69 with acute or convalescent COVID-19.

The J gene is TRBJ2-5, the V gene TRBV11-1; no firm D call. Trimming removed 6 bases at V and 5 bases at J, with 19 bases between. Germline V gene lookup returns CDR1 SGHAT and CDR2 FQDESV (reference sequence). CDR3 size: 15 residues. CDR3 residues: CASSSRRGLSETQYF. The CDR3 region has the DNA TGTGCCAGCAGTTCTCGAAGAGGCCTCTCGGAGACCCAGTACTTC.

The chain uses TRBV28 and TRBJ2-7; maybe TRBD1 (5 bases). The CDR3 is 13 amino acids. Trimming cost V 2 bases and J 7 bases, with 12 bases left between them. CDR1 MDHEN and CDR2 SYDVKM come from the germline V gene. The CDR3 is CASSLGQGREQYF. DNA for the CDR3: TGTGCCAGCAGTTTAGGCCAGGGTAGAGAGCAGTACTTC.

This clone was seen a handful of times. The DNA for the CDR3 is TGTGCCAGCAGACTAGCAGCCAACACCGGGGAGCTGTTTTTT. Residues: CASRLAANTGELFF. The chain is built from TRBV9 and TRBJ2-2; tentative D call: TRBD2 (6 bases). Trimming cost V 5 bases and J 2 bases, with 10 bases left between them. Per germline, CDR1 SGDLS and CDR2 YYNGEE. The CDR3 runs to 14 residues.

This clone was seen more than once but under ten times. The rearrangement links TRBV4-1 to TRBJ1-2, with D unresolved. Germline-derived CDR1 and CDR2 are MGHRA and YSYEKL. The CDR3 covers 16 residues. V lost 4 bases and J lost 3, with 18 bases in between. The chain's CDR3 is CASSPQIATADYGYTF. DNA for the CDR3: TGCGCCAGCAGCCCCCAAATCGCGACGGCGGACTATGGCTACACCTTC.

The chain couples TRBV5-1 to TRBJ2-7, with TRBD1 identical over 9 bases. The CDR3 loop spans 16 amino acids. J gave up 5 bases and V 0 bases, and 9 bases lay outside the gene matches. CDR1 and CDR2 from the germline V gene are SGHRS and YFSETQ. Here the CDR3 DNA reads TGCGCCAGCAGCTTGGTGACCGGGACAGGGCCCAACGAGCAGTACTTC. Translated: CASSLVTGTGPNEQYF.

This clone was seen more than once but under ten times. CDR3 in DNA: TGTGCCTGGAGTCCTTCCCTGGGGGCGCGCGGAAACACCATATATTTT. Translation gives CAWSPSLGARGNTIYF. This chain links TRBV30 with TRBJ1-3; a weak D match, TRBD1 (6 bases). The CDR3 is 16 amino acids. Germline loops: CDR1 GTSNPN, CDR2 SVGIG (reference sequence). V was pared by 2 bases and J by 4 bases, with 18 bases between.

The chain carries TRBV5-7 and TRBJ1-1; TRBD1 aligns across 8 bases. TRBV5-7 is identified as an open reading frame with a role that is uncertain. This CDR3 is 19 amino acids long. The J segment lost 3 bases and the V segment lost 4 bases, leaving 20 bases of the junction unmatched. CDR3 in DNA: TGTGCCAGCAGCCCAAACCGGGACAGGCCCCTGTTTCAACACACTGAAGCTTTCTTT. Its protein product is CASSPNRDRPLFQHTEAFF.

The chain is built from TRBV9 and TRBJ2-7, with a weak D call TRBD2 (6 bases). This CDR3 comprises 16 residues. V was clipped by 0 bases and J by 0 bases, with 13 bases between them. The germline CDR1 and CDR2 sequences are SGDLS and YYNGEE. In DNA, the CDR3 is TGTGCCAGCAGCGTAGCTGGAGGGCGCACCTCCTACGAGCAGTACTTC. This gives the protein CASSVAGGRTSYEQYF.

CDR3 sequence: CASSEWHTGELFF. As DNA, the CDR3 is TGTGCCAGCAGTGAATGGCACACCGGGGAGCTGTTTTTT. The J gene is TRBJ2-2, the V gene TRBV2; D not certain. Germline CDR1 reads SNHLY; CDR2 reads FYNNEI. CDR3 length: 13 residues. Trimming cost V 2 bases and J 3 bases, with 4 bases left between them.

This clone was recorded once. The gene calls are TRBV28 and TRBJ1-5, with a possible D match to TRBD1 (6 bases). The CDR3 covers 12 residues. V was trimmed by 2 bases and J by 7 bases, leaving 6 bases between them. The germline V gene encodes CDR1 MDHEN and CDR2 SYDVKM. In DNA, the CDR3 is TGTGCCAGCAGTTTACAGGGGCAGCCCCAGCATTTT. Residues: CASSLQGQPQHF.

This chain links TRBV10-3 with TRBJ1-2, with TRBD1 matching over 7 bases. CDR3 size: 14 residues. Germline values: CDR1 ENHRY, CDR2 SYGVKD. The V and J ends lost 3 bases and 7 bases, in that order; junction bases with no gene match: 8. The DNA for the CDR3 is TGTGCCATCAGTGACGGAGGGGGCGCATCTGGCTACACCTTC. Amino acids: CAISDGGGASGYTF.

This clone is a singleton in its sample. V is TRBV18 and J is TRBJ1-5, with TRBD1 matching 8 bases. Germline CDR1 KGHSH, CDR2 LQKENI. The CDR3 has 16 amino acids. Trimming took 2 bases from V and 4 from J; bases not matched to a gene: 7. CDR3 DNA sequence: TGTGCCAGCTCACCATTCGACAGGGGTCCTAATCAGCCCCAGCATTTT. It is translated as CASSPFDRGPNQPQHF.

The gene calls are TRBV18 and TRBJ1-3; D unresolved. The germline V gene has CDR1 KGHSH and CDR2 LQKENI. The V end was cut by 4 bases, the J end by 7 bases, with 11 bases between. This CDR3 is built from 13 residues. CDR3 loop: CASSRAVGNTIYF. The CDR3, as DNA: TGTGCCAGCTCACGCGCGGTTGGGAACACCATATATTTT.

The chain combines TRBV6-5 with TRBJ2-7, with 8 nucleotides matching TRBD2. Germline loops: CDR1 MNHEY, CDR2 SVGAGI. V was pared by 8 bases and J by 2 bases, with 5 bases of the junction left unmatched. The CDR3 sequence is 13 residues long. CDR3 nucleotide sequence: TGTGCCAGCCGGCGGGAGGCCCCCTACGAGCAGTACTTC. Translating gives CASRREAPYEQYF.

The chain has TRBV5-4 and TRBJ1-2, with D perhaps TRBD1 (5 bases). Looked up from germline, CDR1 is SGHNT and CDR2 is YYREEE (reference sequence). V lost 0 bases to trimming and J lost 8 bases, with 14 bases between them. CDR3 length equals 14 residues. In nucleotides, the CDR3 is TGTGCCAGCAGCTTGGCCGGGACTCGGGGGGGCTACACCTTC. Translating gives CASSLAGTRGGYTF.

This sequence joins TRBV6-6 and TRBJ1-2; TRBD1 aligns across 12 bases. The germline gives CDR1 MNHNY, CDR2 SVGAGI (reference sequence). The CDR3 runs 15 residues. V lost 4 bases and J lost 2; bases outside the gene matches: 2. The CDR3 loop reads CASSLGTGGNYGYTF. The CDR3 DNA follows: TGTGCCAGCAGTTTAGGGACAGGGGGCAACTATGGCTACACCTTC.

CDR3 sequence: CASSFRSRGENTEAFF. DNA for the CDR3: TGTGCCAGCAGTTTCAGGTCGCGGGGAGAGAACACTGAAGCTTTCTTT. The chain recombines TRBV6-2 or TRBV6-3 with TRBJ1-1; D is unresolved. Trimming cost V 4 bases and J 1 base, with 16 bases left between them. This CDR3 comprises 16 residues. Germline V gene data show CDR1 as MNHEY and CDR2 as SVGEGT.

This clone was counted between two and nine times. V usage is TRBV29-1 and J usage is TRBJ1-1; D might be TRBD1 (5 bases). The CDR3 has 12 amino acids. CDR1 is SQVTM, CDR2 ANQGSEA, per germline. Trimming pared 7 bases from V and 2 bases from J, leaving 11 bases between. The CDR3 protein is CSAHGGNTEAFF. The CDR3 DNA reads TGCAGCGCCCACGGGGGAAACACTGAAGCTTTCTTT.

This clone was counted a single time. The chain employs TRBV6-5 and TRBJ2-5; TRBD1 matches 7 bases. V was clipped by 0 bases and J by 5 bases; unmatched bases: 9. Germline V gene lookup returns CDR1 MNHEY and CDR2 SVGAGI. CDR3 size: 16 residues. Written as DNA, the CDR3 is TGTGCCAGCAGTTACTCTCCTAATACAGGGGCGGAGACCCAGTACTTC. This codes for CASSYSPNTGAETQYF.

The CDR3 sequence: CASSPSSGTSATGELFF. CDR3 sequence (DNA): TGTGCCAGCAGCCCGAGTTCCGGGACTAGCGCCACCGGGGAGCTGTTTTTT. The rearrangement links TRBV9 to TRBJ2-2, with TRBD2 matching over 10 bases. V shed 4 bases and J 4 bases; nucleotides not matched to a gene: 10. Germline assignment: CDR1 SGDLS and CDR2 YYNGEE. This CDR3 is 17 amino acids long. The full variable domain, with the rest looked up from reference TRBV9 and TRBJ2-2, is DSGVTQTPKHLITATGQRVTLRCSPRSGDLSVYWYQQSLDQGLQFLIQYYNGEERAKGNILERFSAQQFPDLHSELNLSSLELGDSALYFCASSPSSGTSATGELFFGEGSRLTVL.